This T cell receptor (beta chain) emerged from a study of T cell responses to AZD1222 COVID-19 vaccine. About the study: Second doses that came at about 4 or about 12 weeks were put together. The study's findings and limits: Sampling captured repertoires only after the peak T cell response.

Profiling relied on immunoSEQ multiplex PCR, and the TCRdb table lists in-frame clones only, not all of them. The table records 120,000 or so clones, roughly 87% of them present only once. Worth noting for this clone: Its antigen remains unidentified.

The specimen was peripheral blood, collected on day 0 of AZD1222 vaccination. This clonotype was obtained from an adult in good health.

CDR3 loop: CASSGSGGGNQPQHF. The CDR3 DNA sequence: TGTGCCAGCAGCGGGTCGGGCGGGGGCAATCAGCCCCAGCATTTT. The V call is TRBV7-8, the J call TRBJ1-5; D unresolved. Trimming stripped 5 bases from V and 2 bases from J, with 13 bases between. This CDR3 has 15 amino acids. Germline lookup yields CDR1 SGHVS and CDR2 FQNEAQ. Full variable domain (outside the CDR3, taken from reference TRBV7-8 and TRBJ1-5): GAGVSQSPRYKVAKRGQDVALRCDPISGHVSLFWYQQALGQGPEFLTYFQNEAQLDKSGLPSDRFFAERPEGSVSTLKIQRTQQEDSAVYLCASSGSGGGNQPQHFGDGTRLSIL.